The source of this T cell receptor beta chain is a study of T cell responses to AZD1222 COVID-19 vaccine. Study results and limitations: Targets within unmutated variant regions were reportedly found for nearly half of spike-specific TCRs. No day 14 peak samples; only post-peak repertoires were characterized. Most donors were white British, females outnumbered males, and clonal diversity was possibly underestimated.

Worth noting for this clone: The antigen is not known.

This table comes from immunoSEQ multiplex PCR, and its TCRdb copy is limited to in-frame clones, with some not included. This sample has about 130,000 clones, with around nine tenths found just once. CDR3 length: 13 amino acids. From germline, CDR1 is SGHRS and CDR2 YFSETQ. Trimming took 7 bases from V and 7 from J; bases not matched to a gene: 7. This sequence joins TRBV5-1 and TRBJ2-2; TRBD1 agrees at 7 bases. The sample was peripheral blood, taken on day 0 of AZD1222 vaccination. The sequence was obtained from an adult in good health. The CDR3 DNA sequence: TGCGCCAGCGGGCTTACAGGGGACGGGGAGCTGTTTTTT. Its protein is CASGLTGDGELFF.